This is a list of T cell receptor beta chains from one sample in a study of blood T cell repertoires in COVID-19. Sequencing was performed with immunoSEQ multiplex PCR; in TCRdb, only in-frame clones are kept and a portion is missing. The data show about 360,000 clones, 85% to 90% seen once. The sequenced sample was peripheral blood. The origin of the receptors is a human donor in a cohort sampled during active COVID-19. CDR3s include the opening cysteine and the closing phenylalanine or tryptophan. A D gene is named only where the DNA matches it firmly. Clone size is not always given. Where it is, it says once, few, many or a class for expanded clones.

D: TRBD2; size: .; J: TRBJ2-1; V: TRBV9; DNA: TGTGCCAGCAGCGTAGACCCCCGGGCGGGAGGACCAAATAGGGGTGAGCAGTTCTTC; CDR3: CASSVDPRAGGPNRGEQFF
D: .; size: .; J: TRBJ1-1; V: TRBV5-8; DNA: TGTGCCAGCAGCTTGTCCATGTCGAACACTGAAGCTTTCTTT; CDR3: CASSLSMSNTEAFF
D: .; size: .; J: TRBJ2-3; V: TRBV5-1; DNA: TGCGCCAGCAGCTTGTTTGGGGGCTTCACAGATACGCAGTATTTT; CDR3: CASSLFGGFTDTQYF
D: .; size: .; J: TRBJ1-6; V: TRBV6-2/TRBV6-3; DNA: TGTGCCAGCAGTTCAGGGCGGTCACCCCTCCACTTT; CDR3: CASSSGRSPLHF
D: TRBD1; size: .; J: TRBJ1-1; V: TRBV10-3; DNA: TGTGCCATCAGTGGGACAGGGGGCCTCGCTTTCTTT; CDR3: CAISGTGGLAFF
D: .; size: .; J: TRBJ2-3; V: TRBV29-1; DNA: TGCAGCGTTGTCCCTGTGGATACGCAGTATTTT; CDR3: CSVVPVDTQYF
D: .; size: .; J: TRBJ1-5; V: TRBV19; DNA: TGTGCCAGTAGTATCCCAGGTTATAGCAATCAGCCCCAGCATTTT; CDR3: CASSIPGYSNQPQHF
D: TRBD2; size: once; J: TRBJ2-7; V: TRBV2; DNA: TGTGCCAGCAGGACTAGCGGGAGAGGGTACGAGCAGTACTTC; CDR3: CASRTSGRGYEQYF
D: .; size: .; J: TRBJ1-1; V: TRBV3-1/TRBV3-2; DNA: TGTGCCAGCAGCCTCAATTTGAACACTGAAGCTTTCTTT; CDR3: CASSLNLNTEAFF
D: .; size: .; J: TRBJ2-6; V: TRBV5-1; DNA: TGCGCCAGCAGCCCCACATCCTCTGGGGCCAACGTCCTGACTTTC; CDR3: CASSPTSSGANVLTF
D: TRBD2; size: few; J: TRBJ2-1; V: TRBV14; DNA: TGTGCCAGCAGCCAGGGCCAGGGACTAGCGGTTTACAATGAGCAGTTCTTC; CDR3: CASSQGQGLAVYNEQFF
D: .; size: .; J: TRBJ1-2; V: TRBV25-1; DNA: TGTGCCAGCAGTGAAGACGACACTTGGAAACGCTACACCTTC; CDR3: CASSEDDTWKRYTF
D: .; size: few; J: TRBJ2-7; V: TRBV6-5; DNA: TGTGCCAGCAGTTACAGTGGGGGGGCAACTGACGAGCAGTACTTC; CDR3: CASSYSGGATDEQYF
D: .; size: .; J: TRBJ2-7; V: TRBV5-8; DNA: TGTGCCAGCACCACCCCTCCCGGGGAGCAGTACTTC; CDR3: CASTTPPGEQYF
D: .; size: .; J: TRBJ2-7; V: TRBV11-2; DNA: TGTGCCAGCAGCTCGACCCTAGCTCCTCGGGACGAGCAGTACTTC; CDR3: CASSSTLAPRDEQYF